This T cell receptor beta chain is from a study of identical twins. Unique molecular identifiers were present on cDNA, and template switching added a universal primer site. Via MiXCR, TCRdb re-called the 5' RACE reads, giving one row per CDR3 protein. This sample has a few hundred thousand distinct CDR3 sequences, with roughly 7.1% found just once. Study-wide points: The authors drew conclusions from cross-sectional statistical analysis rather than following the same donors. One should note that invariant MAIT and iNKT cells could partly confound zero-insertion analyses.

This clonotype was counted a few times. Its antigen is not identified. The same data also contributed to another study, on T cells expressing NK-cell markers. In that study: Seven sequenced donors out of eight were HCMV-seropositive, one seronegative.

The origin of this receptor is a woman aged 18-35 years in good health. Sequencing was carried out using CD8+ T cells sorted from blood.

CDR3 in amino acids: CATQDGHQPQHF. CDR3 sequence (DNA): TGTGCCACCCAGGATGGGCATCAGCCCCAGCATTTT. The rearrangement joins TRBV24-1 to TRBJ1-5; D is unresolved. This CDR3 is 12 amino acids long. The germline V gene has CDR1 KGHDR and CDR2 SFDVKD. Trimming left V 9 bases short and J 5 bases short, with 10 bases between.